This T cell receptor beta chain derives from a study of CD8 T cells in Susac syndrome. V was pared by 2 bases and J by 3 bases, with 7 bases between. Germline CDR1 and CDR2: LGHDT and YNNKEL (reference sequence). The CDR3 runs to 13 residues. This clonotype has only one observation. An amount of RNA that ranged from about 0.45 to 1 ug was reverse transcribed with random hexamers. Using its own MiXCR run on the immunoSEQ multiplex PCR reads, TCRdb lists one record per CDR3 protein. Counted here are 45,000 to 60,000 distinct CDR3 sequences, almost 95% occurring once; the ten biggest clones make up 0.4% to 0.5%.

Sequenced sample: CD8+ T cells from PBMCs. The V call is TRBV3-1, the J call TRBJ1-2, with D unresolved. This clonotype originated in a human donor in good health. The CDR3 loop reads CASSQPQDYGYTF. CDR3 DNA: TGTGCCAGCAGCCAACCCCAGGACTATGGCTACACCTTC.